Shown below are 26 T cell receptor beta chains from a single sample sequenced in a study of T cell responses to AZD1222 COVID-19 vaccine. TCRdb keeps only in-frame clones here, not all; method: immunoSEQ multiplex PCR. In the table there are 200,000 to 250,000 clones, around 94% of which are singletons. The sequencing used peripheral blood, collected 28 days after the second dose of the MenACWY control vaccine. The receptor set was obtained from an adult who received the MenACWY meningococcal vaccine as a control.

The V call is TRBV7-8, the J call TRBJ2-1, with D hard to call. The CDR3 loop spans 12 amino acids. Germline CDR1 and CDR2: SGHVS and FQNEAQ. V lost 1 base to trimming and J lost 11 bases, with 9 bases between them. In DNA, the CDR3 is TGTGCCAGCAGCTTAGAACGGCATAAGCAGTTCTTC. Its translation: CASSLERHKQFF.

This clone appeared once. This chain joins TRBV19 and TRBJ1-1; D might be TRBD1 (5 bases). V shed 7 bases and J shed 8 bases, with 20 bases lying between them. Germline V gene data show CDR1 as LNHDA and CDR2 as SQIVND (reference sequence). This CDR3 comprises 14 residues. CDR3 bases: TGTGCCAGTACGTCTATTCTGGACACCTACGAAGCTTTCTTT. Residues: CASTSILDTYEAFF. The variable domain in full, with the rest retrieved from reference TRBV19 and TRBJ1-1, is DGGITQSPKYLFRKEGQNVTLSCEQNLNHDAMYWYRQDPGQGLRLIYYSQIVNDFQKGDIAEGYSVSREKKESFPLTVTSAQKNPTAFYLCASTSILDTYEAFFGQGTRLTVV.

CDR3 nucleotide sequence: TGTGCCAGTAGTATTGGCCTAGCGGGGGGGCCGTACGAGCAGTACTTC. Translation: CASSIGLAGGPYEQYF. The chain links TRBV19 to TRBJ2-7; 12 bases align to TRBD2. This CDR3 has 16 residues. CDR1 LNHDA and CDR2 SQIVND come from the germline V gene (reference sequence). Unmatched junction bases numbered 7, after V lost 3 bases and J lost 4 bases.

The chain couples TRBV28 to TRBJ1-1; the match to TRBD1 covers 9 bases. V was pared by 6 bases and J by 5 bases, with 1 base of the junction left unmatched. The CDR3 is 12 amino acids. CDR1 MDHEN and CDR2 SYDVKM come from the germline V gene. CDR3 sequence reads: CASRTGGTEAFF. CDR3 coding DNA: TGTGCCAGCAGGACAGGGGGGACTGAAGCTTTCTTT.

This rearrangement joins TRBV5-1 to TRBJ1-1, with 7 bases matching TRBD1. V was clipped by 0 bases and J by 6 bases; unmatched bases: 5. The CDR3 extends over 14 amino acids. Looked up from germline, CDR1 is SGHRS and CDR2 is YFSETQ. CDR3 sequence (DNA): TGCGCCAGCAGCTTGGGGGCAGGGGGGCCTGAAGCTTTCTTT. Protein: CASSLGAGGPEAFF.

The CDR3 DNA reads as TGCGCCAGCAGCCAAGGACAGGGCCAGAACACTGAAGCTTTCTTT. Its protein is CASSQGQGQNTEAFF. J is TRBJ1-1 and V is TRBV5-1; 8 bases are a match to TRBD1. Germline lookup yields CDR1 SGHRS and CDR2 YFSETQ. The CDR3 contains 15 residues. With V trimmed by 4 bases and J by 1 base, 6 bases remained unmatched.

The chain joins TRBV9 to TRBJ1-1; D call uncertain. Germline V gene lookup returns CDR1 SGDLS and CDR2 YYNGEE. V was trimmed by 0 bases and J by 2 bases, leaving 8 bases between them. The CDR3 length is 14 residues. The CDR3 sequence is CASSVDGRNTEAFF. The CDR3 nucleotides are TGTGCCAGCAGCGTAGATGGCAGAAACACTGAAGCTTTCTTT.

The gene calls are TRBV11-3 and TRBJ2-5, with a tentative D call TRBD1 (7 bases). Trimming removed 3 bases from V and 2 bases from J, with 16 bases in between. The CDR3 loop spans 16 amino acids. Looked up from germline, CDR1 is SGHNT and CDR2 is YENEEA. The DNA of the CDR3 is TGTGCCAGCAGCTTGGGGGGCGGGACAGCGCAAGAGACCCAGTACTTC. This codes for CASSLGGGTAQETQYF.

The chain joins TRBV2 to TRBJ2-7; D is perhaps TRBD2 (5 bases). The germline V gene encodes CDR1 SNHLY and CDR2 FYNNEI. The CDR3 sequence is 13 residues long. V was clipped by 4 bases and J by 6 bases, with 13 bases between them. CDR3 protein: CASSVGLGSEQYF. The CDR3 region has the DNA TGTGCCAGCAGTGTGGGCCTAGGGAGCGAGCAGTACTTC.

This clone was observed a handful of times. The genes are TRBV7-8 and TRBJ2-7, with D perhaps TRBD1 (5 bases). The length of the CDR3 is 14 residues. CDR1 and CDR2 from the germline V gene are SGHVS and FQNEAQ. Trimming took off 2 bases at V and 5 bases at J, with 13 bases between the two ends. The CDR3 DNA is TGTGCCAGCAGCTTACGACAGTACCAAGACGAGCAGTACTTC. Residues: CASSLRQYQDEQYF.

A single count supports this clone. The chain recombines TRBV5-6 with TRBJ1-4; tentative D call: TRBD1 (6 bases). Germline V gene sequence: CDR1 SGHDT, CDR2 YYEEEE. The CDR3 runs 16 residues. Trimming shortened V by 2 bases and J by 8 bases, and 19 bases separated the two germline ends. As DNA, the CDR3 is TGTGCCAGCAGCTTTTGGGCGCCCGGGGGGCTCGAAAAACTGTTTTTT. As protein: CASSFWAPGGLEKLFF. The entire variable domain, with the rest obtained from reference TRBV5-6 and TRBJ1-4, is as follows: DAGVTQSPTHLIKTRGQQVTLRCSPKSGHDTVSWYQQALGQGPQFIFQYYEEEERQRGNFPDRFSGHQFPNYSSELNVNALLLGDSALYLCASSFWAPGGLEKLFFGSGTQLSVL.

J is TRBJ1-1 and V is TRBV30; no clear D gene. Germline assignment: CDR1 GTSNPN and CDR2 SVGIG (reference sequence). Deletions cut 1 base from V and 1 base from J, with 10 bases between. The CDR3 runs 14 residues. CDR3 protein: CAWSGGVGNTEAFF. CDR3 bases: TGTGCCTGGAGTGGGGGTGTTGGGAACACTGAAGCTTTCTTT. The full variable domain, in which reference TRBV30 and TRBJ1-1 provide the parts outside the CDR3, is SQTIHQWPATLVQPVGSPLSLECTVEGTSNPNLYWYRQAAGRGLQLLFYSVGIGQISSEVPQNLSASRPQDRQFILSSKKLLLSDSGFYLCAWSGGVGNTEAFFGQGTRLTVV.

V and J are TRBV6-5 and TRBJ2-1; 7 nucleotides match TRBD1. Germline-derived CDR1 and CDR2 are MNHEY and SVGAGI. V lost 0 bases and J lost 10; bases outside the gene matches: 3. The CDR3 is 13 residues long. The CDR3 is CASSYSRGLEQFF. CDR3 in DNA: TGTGCCAGCAGTTACTCGAGGGGGCTGGAGCAGTTCTTC.

This chain links TRBV6-1 with TRBJ1-5, with 7 positions matching TRBD1. V shed 2 bases, J shed 6 bases, and the junction held 16 bases outside the gene matches. The V gene's germline CDR1 is MNHNS and CDR2 SASEGT. CDR3 length: 18 amino acids. The CDR3 DNA reads TGTGCCAGCAGTGAAAAGGACAGGAGCCAACGAAAGAGTCAGCCCCAGCATTTT. Residues: CASSEKDRSQRKSQPQHF.

This chain uses TRBV28 with TRBJ2-2; D tentatively reads TRBD1 or TRBD2 (6 bases each). Germline assignment: CDR1 MDHEN and CDR2 SYDVKM. The V gene lost 7 bases and the J gene lost 9 bases, with 18 bases spanning the gap. The CDR3 length is 14 residues. CDR3 in amino acids: CASTMGAGGRELFF. CDR3 nucleotide sequence: TGTGCCAGCACCATGGGGGCCGGGGGCCGGGAGCTGTTTTTT.

This clone has only one observation. This chain uses TRBV15 with TRBJ2-1, with 14 nucleotides matching TRBD2. CDR1 and CDR2 (germline): LNHNV, YYDKDF (reference sequence). With 8 bases clipped from V and 0 bases from J, the junction kept 12 bases outside the gene matches. There are 19 residues in the CDR3. Here the CDR3 reads CATSLGTSGSGGSYNEQFF. CDR3 in DNA: TGTGCCACCTCCTTAGGGACTAGCGGGAGTGGGGGCTCCTACAATGAGCAGTTCTTC.

The chain is built from TRBV10-3 and TRBJ1-5; D not resolved. The germline gives CDR1 ENHRY, CDR2 SYGVKD. The CDR3 has 14 residues. Trimming left V 3 bases short and J 6 bases short, with 12 bases between. CDR3 amino acids: CAISESVDSQPQHF. The CDR3 DNA reads as TGTGCCATCAGTGAATCAGTGGATAGTCAGCCCCAGCATTTT.

This chain joins TRBV3-1 (or the pseudogene TRBV3-2) and TRBJ2-7, with D unresolved. This CDR3 is 14 amino acids long. Germline CDR1 reads LGHDT; CDR2 reads YNNKEL (reference sequence). V was trimmed by 0 bases and J by 0 bases, leaving 6 bases between them. The CDR3 is CASSQDWTSYEQYF. CDR3 sequence (DNA): TGTGCCAGCAGCCAAGATTGGACCTCCTACGAGCAGTACTTC.

The rearrangement uses TRBV3-1 (or the pseudogene TRBV3-2) and TRBJ2-3; D uncertain. CDR3 size: 16 residues. Germline CDR1 reads LGHDT; CDR2 reads YNNKEL (reference sequence). V lost 4 bases and J lost 0, with 14 bases in between. The CDR3: CASSPTDGQSTDTQYF. CDR3 bases: TGTGCCAGCAGCCCGACGGACGGTCAAAGCACAGATACGCAGTATTTT.

The chain joins TRBV28 to TRBJ2-1, with TRBD2 matching 13 bases. The CDR3 sequence is 15 residues long. Germline trimming cut 6 bases from V and 7 bases from J; bases unmatched to any gene: 6. Germline V gene lookup returns CDR1 MDHEN and CDR2 SYDVKM. The CDR3 DNA is TGTGCCAGCAGCCGGACTAGCGGGAGTTGGAATGAGCAGTTCTTC. Residues: CASSRTSGSWNEQFF.

This chain connects TRBV7-8 to TRBJ1-5; TRBD1 matches 10 bases. V was pared by 5 bases and J by 2 bases, with 9 bases of the junction left unmatched. Germline V CDR1 and CDR2: SGHVS, FQNEAQ. The CDR3 totals 17 residues. CDR3 amino acids: CASSRQGAVWGNQPQHF. The DNA of the CDR3 is TGTGCCAGCAGCCGACAGGGGGCTGTGTGGGGCAATCAGCCCCAGCATTTT.

This clone was observed a single time. The rearrangement joins TRBV5-4 to TRBJ2-5; TRBD1 matches 7 bases. The germline gives CDR1 SGHNT, CDR2 YYREEE (reference sequence). Trimming took 2 bases from V and 3 from J; bases not matched to a gene: 4. The CDR3 consists of 14 residues. CDR3: CASSFRQGKETQYF. The CDR3 nucleotides are TGTGCCAGCAGCTTCCGACAGGGTAAAGAGACCCAGTACTTC.

CDR3 nucleotide sequence: TGTGCCAGCAGCTCGACTGTGCGTGATGGTGGGGCCAACGTCCTGACTTTC. This codes for CASSSTVRDGGANVLTF. The rearrangement links TRBV7-3 to TRBJ2-6, with unresolved D. Germline CDR1 reads SGHTA; CDR2 reads FQGTGA. The CDR3 extends over 17 amino acids. V was pared by 4 bases and J by 3 bases, with 16 bases between. Based on the CDR3 plus reference TRBV7-3 and TRBJ2-6, the full variable domain is GAGVSQTPSNKVTEKGKYVELRCDPISGHTALYWYRQSLGQGPEFLIYFQGTGAADDSGLPNDRFFAVRPEGSVSTLKIQRTERGDSAVYLCASSSTVRDGGANVLTFGAGSRLTVL.

A word on this clone: The germline gene is not matched at one end of the junction; a read error may be the cause. The genes are TRBV25-1 and TRBJ2-4; D is ambiguous. There are 15 residues in the CDR3. Germline loops: CDR1 MGHDK, CDR2 SYGVNS. CDR3 amino acids: CASSESSVAKNIQYF. The CDR3 DNA follows: TGTGCCAGCAGTGAATCTTCGGTCGCCAAGAACATTCAGTACTTC.

The chain recombines TRBV28 with TRBJ2-1, with TRBD1 matching 9 bases. V shed 1 base, J shed 4 bases, and the junction held 5 bases outside the gene matches. The germline V gene encodes CDR1 MDHEN and CDR2 SYDVKM. The CDR3 runs 16 residues. CDR3 in amino acids: CASSLYGDRAYNEQFF. The CDR3 region has the DNA TGTGCCAGCAGTTTATATGGGGACAGGGCATACAATGAGCAGTTCTTC. Supplemented by reference TRBV28 and TRBJ2-1, the full variable domain reads DVKVTQSSRYLVKRTGEKVFLECVQDMDHENMFWYRQDPGLGLRLIYFSYDVKMKEKGDIPEGYSVSREKKERFSLILESASTNQTSMYLCASSLYGDRAYNEQFFGPGTRLTVL.

This chain connects TRBV19 to TRBJ1-1, with unresolved D. CDR3 length: 13 residues. Germline CDR1 reads LNHDA; CDR2 reads SQIVND (reference sequence). With 0 bases removed from V and 3 bases from J, the gap between germline ends came to 5 bases. This CDR3 reads CASSIERDTEAFF. Here the CDR3 DNA reads TGTGCCAGTAGTATAGAACGGGACACTGAAGCTTTCTTT.